What follows are 32 T cell receptor beta chains derived from one specimen sequenced in a study of T cell responses to AZD1222 COVID-19 vaccine. Profiling relied on immunoSEQ multiplex PCR, and the TCRdb table lists in-frame clones only, not all of them. The sample carries 130,000 or so clones, about 86% recorded once. Sequenced here: peripheral blood, sampled on day 0 of AZD1222 vaccination. The receptors originated from an adult in good health.

The chain couples TRBV18 to TRBJ2-7, with a tentative D call TRBD1 (6 bases). V was trimmed by 5 bases and J by 10 bases, leaving 24 bases between them. The CDR3 consists of 15 residues. Per germline, CDR1 KGHSH and CDR2 LQKENI. The DNA for the CDR3 is TGTGCCAGCTCATCAAGGACAGACCATTCTTCCGACCAGTACTTC. Translated, it gives CASSSRTDHSSDQYF. Full variable domain (missing parts from reference TRBV18 and TRBJ2-7): NAGVMQNPRHLVRRRGQEARLRCSPMKGHSHVYWYRQLPEEGLKFMVYLQKENIIDESGMPKERFSAEFPKEGPSILRIQQVVRGDSAAYFCASSSRTDHSSDQYFGPGTRLTVT.

V usage is TRBV5-1 and J usage is TRBJ1-1; a possible D gene is TRBD1 (5 bases). Germline V gives CDR1 SGHRS, CDR2 YFSETQ. V gave up 0 bases and J gave up 4 bases, with 10 bases separating them. This CDR3 is 14 amino acids long. CDR3 residues: CASSLEGVTTEAFF. The CDR3 bases are TGCGCCAGCAGCTTGGAAGGGGTAACCACTGAAGCTTTCTTT.

This clone appeared many times. The chain links TRBV7-9 to TRBJ1-4, with unresolved D. Trimming removed 6 bases at V and 8 bases at J, with 13 bases between. Germline CDR1 reads SEHNR; CDR2 reads FQNEAQ (reference sequence). This CDR3 contains 13 residues. As DNA, the CDR3 is TGTGCCAGCAGACAAGACGGATTCGAAAAACTGTTTTTT. Translating gives CASRQDGFEKLFF.

The chain uses TRBV4-3 and TRBJ1-6; possible D gene TRBD1, 5 bases. The V gene lost 4 bases and the J gene lost 6 bases, with 16 bases spanning the gap. The germline CDR1 and CDR2 sequences are LGHNA and YSLEER. CDR3 length equals 16 residues. In DNA, the CDR3 is TGCGCCAGCAGCCCGGTTGTCAGGGACGGTAATTCACCCCTCCACTTT. It is translated as CASSPVVRDGNSPLHF.

The chain uses TRBV4-3 and TRBJ1-1; TRBD1 is a possible D gene (5 bases). V lost 6 bases, J lost 1 base, and 12 bases lay in between. Per the germline V gene, CDR1 is LGHNA and CDR2 is YSLEER. The CDR3 covers 14 residues. This chain's CDR3 is CASSLQAENTEAFF. Here the CDR3 DNA reads TGCGCCAGCAGTTTACAGGCTGAGAACACTGAAGCTTTCTTT.

The genes are TRBV19 and TRBJ1-2; D is perhaps TRBD1 (5 bases). Germline CDR1 LNHDA, CDR2 SQIVND (reference sequence). The CDR3 runs to 13 residues. V dropped 4 bases and J dropped 8 bases, with 14 bases sitting between them. CDR3 bases: TGTGCCAGTAGTACTGGGACCGCGGGGGGCTACACCTTC. Amino acids: CASSTGTAGGYTF.

CDR3 sequence (DNA): TGTGCCAGCAGCTCTAATTCACCCCTCCACTTT. Translating gives CASSSNSPLHF. This sequence joins TRBV11-2 and TRBJ1-6; unclear D gene. Germline CDR1 reads SGHAT; CDR2 reads FQNNGV. This CDR3 has 11 residues. Between the trimmed V and J ends, which lost 4 bases and 6 bases, there was a span of 1 base.

This clone was detected only a few times. This sequence joins TRBV4-2 and TRBJ2-1; D is possibly TRBD2 (6 bases). V was clipped by 0 bases and J by 1 base, with 13 bases between them. Looked up from germline, CDR1 is LGHNA and CDR2 is YNFKEQ. The CDR3 is 17 residues long. CDR3 residues: CASSQEGAGISYNEQFF. The CDR3 DNA reads as TGTGCCAGCAGCCAAGAAGGGGCGGGGATTTCCTACAATGAGCAGTTCTTC.

The chain recombines TRBV7-8 with TRBJ1-5, with unresolved D. V dropped 5 bases and J dropped 2 bases, with 19 bases sitting between them. In germline, CDR1 is SGHVS, CDR2 FQNEAQ. CDR3 length: 17 amino acids. The CDR3 DNA is TGTGCCAGCAGCCCAACTTTGGCGGGAGAGGGCAATCAGCCCCAGCATTTT. This encodes CASSPTLAGEGNQPQHF.

The gene calls are TRBV27 and TRBJ2-7; a possible D gene is TRBD2 (6 bases). V gave up 1 base and J gave up 0 bases, with 13 bases separating them. The CDR3 totals 16 residues. Germline values: CDR1 MNHEY, CDR2 SMNVEV (reference sequence). The CDR3 loop reads CASSLLDAGRSYEQYF. The DNA for the CDR3 is TGTGCCAGCAGTTTATTGGACGCGGGACGCTCCTACGAGCAGTACTTC.

This chain links TRBV7-8 with TRBJ2-7; 12 nucleotides line up with TRBD2. V shed 2 bases and J 3 bases; nucleotides not matched to a gene: 5. CDR1 and CDR2 from the germline V gene are SGHVS and FQNEAQ. The CDR3 has 16 residues. The CDR3 coding sequence is TGTGCCAGCAGCTTAAGGACTAGCGGGATCATCTACGAGCAGTACTTC. Its protein product is CASSLRTSGIIYEQYF.

This chain joins TRBV6-5 and TRBJ1-2, with 8 bases that match TRBD1. CDR1 MNHEY and CDR2 SVGAGI come from the germline V gene. The V gene end was trimmed by 5 bases and the J gene end by 3 bases; junction bases not matched to a gene: 8. This CDR3 spans 15 amino acids. The CDR3 sequence is CASSLFLDRDYGYTF. DNA for the CDR3: TGTGCCAGCAGTCTCTTCTTGGACAGGGACTATGGCTACACCTTC.

This clone was detected once. This chain connects TRBV11-2 to TRBJ1-2, with 7 bases aligning to TRBD1. V shed 0 bases and J 2 bases; nucleotides not matched to a gene: 9. Germline V gene lookup returns CDR1 SGHAT and CDR2 FQNNGV. This CDR3 spans 17 amino acids. DNA of the CDR3: TGTGCCAGCAGCTTAGATCCGACAGGGATTCTCAACTATGGCTACACCTTC. Its translation: CASSLDPTGILNYGYTF.

This clone has just one count. The gene calls are TRBV3-1 (or the pseudogene TRBV3-2) and TRBJ2-5, with 8 bases fitting TRBD1. V dropped 0 bases and J dropped 5; count of bases not matched to a gene: 11. This CDR3 has 17 amino acids. Per germline, CDR1 LGHDT and CDR2 YNNKEL (reference sequence). The CDR3: CASSQDSGRGLGETQYF. The CDR3 coding sequence is TGTGCCAGCAGCCAAGATTCGGGCAGGGGGCTAGGGGAGACCCAGTACTTC.

The chain joins TRBV30 to TRBJ1-1; D unresolved. Looked up from germline, CDR1 is GTSNPN and CDR2 is SVGIG (reference sequence). The CDR3 is 13 amino acids. V lost 1 base to trimming and J lost 1 base, with 7 bases between them. Here the CDR3 DNA reads TGTGCCTGGAGTGGACACCCGAACACTGAAGCTTTCTTT. It codes for CAWSGHPNTEAFF.

The CDR3 protein is CASSIDVLNQPQHF. In nucleotides, the CDR3 is TGTGCCAGTAGTATAGATGTCTTGAATCAGCCCCAGCATTTT. The gene calls are TRBV19 and TRBJ1-5; D remains ambiguous. CDR3 size: 14 residues. Germline V CDR1 and CDR2: LNHDA, SQIVND (reference sequence). The V gene lost 0 bases and the J gene lost 4 bases, with 7 bases spanning the gap. The variable domain in full, completed from reference TRBV19 and TRBJ1-5, reads DGGITQSPKYLFRKEGQNVTLSCEQNLNHDAMYWYRQDPGQGLRLIYYSQIVNDFQKGDIAEGYSVSREKKESFPLTVTSAQKNPTAFYLCASSIDVLNQPQHFGDGTRLSIL.

This sequence joins TRBV27 and TRBJ1-1; weak D call: TRBD1 (6 bases). The CDR3 consists of 13 residues. V shed 6 bases and J shed 10 bases, with 18 bases lying between them. The germline CDR1 and CDR2 sequences are MNHEY and SMNVEV (reference sequence). DNA for the CDR3: TGTGCCAGCAGCACAGCCAGGGGAGATCCAGCTTTCTTT. The encoded protein is CASSTARGDPAFF.

For the CDR3, the DNA is TGCGCCAGCAGCCCTGGGCTCTATAGCAATCAGCCCCAGCATTTT. Translating it yields CASSPGLYSNQPQHF. The genes are TRBV4-1 and TRBJ1-5; D unclear. Between the trimmed V and J ends, which lost 4 bases and 0 bases, there was a span of 10 bases. Per the germline V gene, CDR1 is MGHRA and CDR2 is YSYEKL. The CDR3 is 15 residues long.

This chain links TRBV2 with TRBJ2-1; TRBD2 agrees at 11 bases. The CDR3 totals 14 residues. From germline, CDR1 is SNHLY and CDR2 FYNNEI. V lost 7 bases to trimming and J lost 7 bases; unmatched junction nucleotides: 6. The CDR3 here is CASTRLAGHNEQFF. CDR3 DNA: TGTGCCAGCACCCGACTAGCGGGACATAATGAGCAGTTCTTC. Filled out from reference TRBV2 and TRBJ2-1, the complete variable domain reads EPEVTQTPSHQVTQMGQEVILRCVPISNHLYFYWYRQILGQKVEFLVSFYNNEISEKSEIFDDQFSVERPDGSNFTLKIRSTKLEDSAMYFCASTRLAGHNEQFFGPGTRLTVL.

The chain links TRBV29-1 to TRBJ2-3; 10 bases map to TRBD2. Germline V CDR1 and CDR2: SQVTM, ANQGSEA. J gave up 2 bases and V 2 bases, and 1 base lay outside the gene matches. The CDR3 spans 14 residues. CDR3 nucleotide sequence: TGCAGCGTTGAAACTAGCGGGGTCACAGATACGCAGTATTTT. This translates into CSVETSGVTDTQYF.

The chain joins TRBV20-1 to TRBJ2-1; 13 bases are shared with TRBD2. The CDR3 runs to 16 residues. Germline-derived CDR1 and CDR2 are DFQATT and SNEGSKA (reference sequence). Trimming took 3 bases from V and 0 from J; bases not matched to a gene: 2. In DNA, the CDR3 is TGCAGTGCTAGTCGGACTAGCGGGAGCTCCTACAATGAGCAGTTCTTC. Translation gives CSASRTSGSSYNEQFF.

This clone was seen more than once but under ten times. The J gene is TRBJ1-2, the V gene TRBV28; D is perhaps TRBD1 (5 bases). Trimming took off 8 bases at V and 8 bases at J, with 12 bases between the two ends. From germline, CDR1 is MDHEN and CDR2 SYDVKM. The CDR3 is 11 residues long. The CDR3 region is CASGAGWGYTF. The DNA of the CDR3 is TGTGCCAGCGGGGCGGGGTGGGGCTACACCTTC.

The V and J genes are TRBV27 and TRBJ1-6; D gene ambiguous. This CDR3 has 14 amino acids. CDR1 and CDR2 from the germline V gene are MNHEY and SMNVEV (reference sequence). The V end lost 2 bases, the J end lost 9 bases, and 11 bases lay between the germline ends. CDR3 residues: CASSLGQKPSPLHF. The CDR3 DNA reads TGTGCCAGCAGTTTAGGGCAGAAACCTTCACCCCTCCACTTT.

The V call is TRBV19, the J call TRBJ2-7; 12 positions match TRBD2. The CDR3 extends over 19 amino acids. The ends lost 3 bases at V and 3 bases at J; junction bases unmatched: 15. CDR1 is LNHDA and CDR2 is SQIVND in the germline V gene (reference sequence). The DNA of the CDR3 is TGTGCCAGTAGTATTTCCGCGCCGTCTAGCGGGAGGGCCTTCTACGAGCAGTACTTC. Encoded protein: CASSISAPSSGRAFYEQYF.

This clone was seen a single time. The genes are TRBV2 and TRBJ2-6; 10 bases match TRBD2. The germline CDR1 and CDR2 sequences are SNHLY and FYNNEI. Unmatched junction bases numbered 7, after V lost 8 bases and J lost 3 bases. The CDR3 has 16 amino acids. CDR3 DNA sequence: TGTGCCAGCCGTCCTAGCGGGGGTGGTGGGGCCAACGTCCTGACTTTC. This translates into CASRPSGGGGANVLTF.

The chain links TRBV5-1 to TRBJ2-7; D is undetermined. Germline V lookup: CDR1 SGHRS, CDR2 YFSETQ. The length of the CDR3 is 13 residues. Trimming took off 0 bases at V and 4 bases at J, with 8 bases between the two ends. The CDR3 DNA is TGCGCCAGCAGCTTGGCTAGGGAATACGAGCAGTACTTC. Residues: CASSLAREYEQYF.

There are a few counts of this clone. The V and J genes are TRBV6-2 or TRBV6-3 and TRBJ2-5; TRBD1 matches at 10 bases. Germline CDR1 is MNHEY and CDR2 is SVGEGT. The CDR3 runs 17 residues. J was trimmed by 5 bases and V by 2 bases; bases with no gene match: 11. CDR3 sequence reads: CASSYPSGTGAYETQYF. CDR3 sequence (DNA): TGTGCCAGCAGTTACCCCTCCGGGACAGGGGCTTATGAGACCCAGTACTTC.

Note on this clone: Other DNA sequences in this specimen translate into the identical CDR3. This sequence joins TRBV18 and TRBJ1-4; D is perhaps TRBD1 (5 bases). V was trimmed by 3 bases and J by 2 bases, leaving 10 bases between them. Germline CDR1 reads KGHSH; CDR2 reads LQKENI. CDR3 length equals 15 residues. The CDR3 DNA is TGTGCCAGCTCACCTTCGACAGCGACTAATGAAAAACTGTTTTTT. It translates to CASSPSTATNEKLFF. The variable domain in full, with the rest retrieved from reference TRBV18 and TRBJ1-4, is NAGVMQNPRHLVRRRGQEARLRCSPMKGHSHVYWYRQLPEEGLKFMVYLQKENIIDESGMPKERFSAEFPKEGPSILRIQQVVRGDSAAYFCASSPSTATNEKLFFGSGTQLSVL.

This clone occurred once. The gene calls are TRBV5-1 and TRBJ1-2; TRBD1 matches 10 bases. Germline CDR1 reads SGHRS; CDR2 reads YFSETQ. V was clipped by 4 bases and J by 6 bases; unmatched bases: 12. There are 16 residues in the CDR3. Here the CDR3 DNA reads TGCGCCAGCAGCCCTAACCCGACAGGGGGCGCGGATGGCTACACCTTC. Amino acid sequence: CASSPNPTGGADGYTF.

In this sample, this clone turned up a few times. The V call is TRBV5-1, the J call TRBJ2-3, with D possibly TRBD2 on 6 matching bases. The CDR3 loop spans 15 amino acids. V was trimmed by 2 bases and J by 6 bases, leaving 16 bases between them. Germline values: CDR1 SGHRS, CDR2 YFSETQ. Written as DNA, the CDR3 is TGCGCCAGCAGCTTCTTATCGGGAGCGAGCGATACGCAGTATTTT. Its translation: CASSFLSGASDTQYF.

The chain joins TRBV28 to TRBJ1-5, with 8 nucleotides matching TRBD1. V shed 6 bases and J 5 bases; nucleotides not matched to a gene: 6. The germline V gene encodes CDR1 MDHEN and CDR2 SYDVKM. The CDR3 length is 14 residues. In DNA, the CDR3 is TGTGCCAGCAGAAGACAGGGGACCGATCAGCCCCAGCATTTT. This encodes CASRRQGTDQPQHF. Full variable domain (remainder filled in from reference TRBV28 and TRBJ1-5): DVKVTQSSRYLVKRTGEKVFLECVQDMDHENMFWYRQDPGLGLRLIYFSYDVKMKEKGDIPEGYSVSREKKERFSLILESASTNQTSMYLCASRRQGTDQPQHFGDGTRLSIL.

The chain joins TRBV30 to TRBJ2-7, with 8 bases matching TRBD1. This CDR3 region has 14 residues. The junction had 8 bases not matched to a gene; V was cut back by 1 base and J by 6 bases. Per germline, CDR1 GTSNPN and CDR2 SVGIG (reference sequence). The CDR3: CAWSAGQGFAEQYF. The CDR3 nucleotides are TGTGCCTGGAGTGCTGGACAGGGCTTCGCCGAGCAGTACTTC.